What follows is one TCR beta chain and its context. An end of the junction does not agree with germline; a read error may underlie this. In the authors' methods: It was from reference gene primer amplification that nucleated cell counts were estimated. Assay: immunoSEQ multiplex PCR; the TCRdb copy retains only in-frame clones and omits some. The V and J calls and clone size were taken over from that table, and D and trimming were inferred from the DNA. The sample contains around 300,000 clones, more than 80% of which appear only once. This entry is derived from a study of blood T cell repertoires in COVID-19. The overall study: The United States, Italy and Spain were the sources of the acute and convalescent COVID-19 samples. PBMCs, B-cell-depleted T cells, or T cells were the source of the cDNA or gDNA that made up the material.

This CDR3 spans 13 amino acids. Germline assignment: CDR1 SEHNR and CDR2 FQNEAQ (reference sequence). The rearrangement joins TRBV7-9 to TRBJ1-2; no firm D call. Sequencing was carried out using peripheral blood. The receptor comes from a woman between 25 and 40 years old with active or convalescent COVID-19. The CDR3 sequence is CASSSWTPPELVF. DNA of the CDR3: TGTGCCAGCAGCTCTTGGACTCCCCCGGAGCTTGTCTTC.